Sequencing of this T cell receptor (beta chain) was carried out in a study of blood T cell repertoires in COVID-19. Turning to the study itself: PBMCs, B-cell-depleted T cells, or T cells provided the cDNA or gDNA that made up the material.

The protocol was immunoSEQ multiplex PCR, while the TCRdb copy is restricted to in-frame clones and leaves out a portion. Among some 300,000 clones listed, approximately 86% were seen once. With 3 bases clipped from V and 8 bases from J, the junction kept 12 bases outside the gene matches. CDR3 length: 15 residues. From germline, CDR1 is LNHDA and CDR2 SQIVND (reference sequence). This chain joins TRBV19 and TRBJ1-2, with TRBD1 matching over 7 bases. Material: PBMCs or T cells enriched from blood (not recorded which). The source is a woman in her twenties or thirties who had recovered from COVID-19. The CDR3 spells CASSIGRGPMKGYTF. CDR3 sequence (DNA): TGTGCCAGTAGTATCGGGAGGGGGCCAATGAAAGGCTACACCTTC.